This T cell receptor (beta chain) is drawn from a study of shared clonotypes between healthy human individuals. The study's findings and limits: Some clonotypes were shared by all four sorted-subset donors, while others were not shared. The non-shared ones had lower generation probabilities than the shared ones.

This table comes from immunoSEQ multiplex PCR, and its TCRdb copy is limited to in-frame clones, with some not included. This sample has around 2.5 million clones, with 93% found just once. The germline V gene has CDR1 SNHLY and CDR2 FYNNEI. This CDR3 region has 11 residues. V lost 6 bases and J 5 bases, leaving 6 bases between the germline ends. Memory CD4+ cells were the fraction left after CD45RA+ naive selection. As regards this clone: The antigen remains unidentified. The same CDR3 arises from other DNA sequences in this sample as well.

The sequenced sample consisted of naive CD4+ T cells from PBMCs. Documented subset: CD45RA+ positively selected. The chain joins TRBV2 to TRBJ2-3, with D possibly matching TRBD1 (6 bases). The receptor was isolated from a young man in good health. Some clones in this sample may be carry-over from other donors' samples. CDR3 DNA sequence: TGTGCCAGCAGAGGGGGAGATACGCAGTATTTT. It is translated as CASRGGDTQYF.